The 8 T cell receptor beta chains below come from one sample, sequenced in a study of T cell responses to AZD1222 COVID-19 vaccine. TCRdb's copy holds only in-frame clones and misses some; the assay was immunoSEQ multiplex PCR. Among 89,000 or so clones, 75% to 95% were seen once, and the ten largest hold roughly 12%. This specimen consisted of peripheral blood, obtained 28 days after the second AZD1222 dose. All receptors come from an adult who received the AZD1222 COVID-19 vaccine.

The chain carries TRBV10-1 and TRBJ2-3; 10 bases map to TRBD2. Germline-derived CDR1 and CDR2 are WNHNN and SYGVQD (reference sequence). CDR3 length equals 15 residues. The ends lost 2 bases at V and 6 bases at J; junction bases unmatched: 5. The DNA for the CDR3 is TGCGCCAGCAGTGAGGAGTCTAGCGGGGGTGATACGCAGTATTTT. Its protein is CASSEESSGGDTQYF.

The CDR3 DNA reads TGTGCCAGCAGCGTGCCGACCGGGACTACCACCGGCGAGCAGTACTTC. This gives the protein CASSVPTGTTTGEQYF. The chain joins TRBV2 to TRBJ2-7, with TRBD2 matching 7 bases. J was trimmed by 6 bases and V by 6 bases; bases with no gene match: 17. Germline CDR1 is SNHLY and CDR2 is FYNNEI. The CDR3 has 16 residues. The whole variable domain, remainder taken from reference TRBV2 and TRBJ2-7, is EPEVTQTPSHQVTQMGQEVILRCVPISNHLYFYWYRQILGQKVEFLVSFYNNEISEKSEIFDDQFSVERPDGSNFTLKIRSTKLEDSAMYFCASSVPTGTTTGEQYFGPGTRLTVT.

The CDR3 bases are TGTGCCAGCAGCTTAGAATCCACCGGGGAGCTGTTTTTT. Residues: CASSLESTGELFF. The chain employs TRBV11-1 and TRBJ2-2; D is unresolved. V gave up 1 base and J gave up 4 bases, with 4 bases separating them. Germline V gene data show CDR1 as SGHAT and CDR2 as FQDESV (reference sequence). This CDR3 comprises 13 residues.

The rearrangement joins TRBV19 to TRBJ1-1, with 9 positions matching TRBD1. The germline gives CDR1 LNHDA, CDR2 SQIVND (reference sequence). This CDR3 is 16 amino acids long. V lost 5 bases to trimming and J lost 1 base; unmatched junction nucleotides: 8. DNA for the CDR3: TGTGCCAGTAGTCCAGGGAGGGGACAGGGGAACACTGAAGCTTTCTTT. As protein: CASSPGRGQGNTEAFF.

This chain uses TRBV5-6 with TRBJ1-6; tentative D call: TRBD1 (5 bases). The germline V gene has CDR1 SGHDT and CDR2 YYEEEE. There are 15 residues in the CDR3. The V and J ends lost 4 bases and 7 bases respectively, with 15 bases between them. This chain's CDR3 is CASSRLGVKNSPLHF. The CDR3 DNA is TGTGCCAGCAGCCGACTGGGGGTAAAGAATTCACCCCTCCACTTT.

The V gene is TRBV6-2 or TRBV6-3, the J gene TRBJ2-7; D is undetermined. The V and J ends lost 2 bases and 4 bases respectively, with 6 bases between them. The CDR3 sequence is 12 residues long. Per the germline V gene, CDR1 is MNHEY and CDR2 is SVGEGT. The CDR3 coding sequence is TGTGCCAGCAGTTACATGGGGTACGAGCAGTACTTC. Translating it yields CASSYMGYEQYF.

This chain connects TRBV18 to TRBJ1-2; D gene uncertain. Germline-derived CDR1 and CDR2 are KGHSH and LQKENI. CDR3 length: 16 residues. Trimming pared 2 bases from V and 2 bases from J, leaving 15 bases between. The CDR3 sequence is CASSPTYVGQNYGYTF. Written as DNA, the CDR3 is TGTGCCAGCTCACCAACTTACGTGGGCCAGAACTATGGCTACACCTTC.

This chain joins TRBV19 and TRBJ2-3; 9 bases fit TRBD1. The CDR3 extends over 14 amino acids. Germline CDR1 and CDR2: LNHDA and SQIVND (reference sequence). Trimming took 7 bases from V and 4 from J; bases not matched to a gene: 6. The CDR3 nucleotides read TGTGCCAGTACCGAACAGGGGGCCGCAGATACGCAGTATTTT. This codes for CASTEQGAADTQYF.